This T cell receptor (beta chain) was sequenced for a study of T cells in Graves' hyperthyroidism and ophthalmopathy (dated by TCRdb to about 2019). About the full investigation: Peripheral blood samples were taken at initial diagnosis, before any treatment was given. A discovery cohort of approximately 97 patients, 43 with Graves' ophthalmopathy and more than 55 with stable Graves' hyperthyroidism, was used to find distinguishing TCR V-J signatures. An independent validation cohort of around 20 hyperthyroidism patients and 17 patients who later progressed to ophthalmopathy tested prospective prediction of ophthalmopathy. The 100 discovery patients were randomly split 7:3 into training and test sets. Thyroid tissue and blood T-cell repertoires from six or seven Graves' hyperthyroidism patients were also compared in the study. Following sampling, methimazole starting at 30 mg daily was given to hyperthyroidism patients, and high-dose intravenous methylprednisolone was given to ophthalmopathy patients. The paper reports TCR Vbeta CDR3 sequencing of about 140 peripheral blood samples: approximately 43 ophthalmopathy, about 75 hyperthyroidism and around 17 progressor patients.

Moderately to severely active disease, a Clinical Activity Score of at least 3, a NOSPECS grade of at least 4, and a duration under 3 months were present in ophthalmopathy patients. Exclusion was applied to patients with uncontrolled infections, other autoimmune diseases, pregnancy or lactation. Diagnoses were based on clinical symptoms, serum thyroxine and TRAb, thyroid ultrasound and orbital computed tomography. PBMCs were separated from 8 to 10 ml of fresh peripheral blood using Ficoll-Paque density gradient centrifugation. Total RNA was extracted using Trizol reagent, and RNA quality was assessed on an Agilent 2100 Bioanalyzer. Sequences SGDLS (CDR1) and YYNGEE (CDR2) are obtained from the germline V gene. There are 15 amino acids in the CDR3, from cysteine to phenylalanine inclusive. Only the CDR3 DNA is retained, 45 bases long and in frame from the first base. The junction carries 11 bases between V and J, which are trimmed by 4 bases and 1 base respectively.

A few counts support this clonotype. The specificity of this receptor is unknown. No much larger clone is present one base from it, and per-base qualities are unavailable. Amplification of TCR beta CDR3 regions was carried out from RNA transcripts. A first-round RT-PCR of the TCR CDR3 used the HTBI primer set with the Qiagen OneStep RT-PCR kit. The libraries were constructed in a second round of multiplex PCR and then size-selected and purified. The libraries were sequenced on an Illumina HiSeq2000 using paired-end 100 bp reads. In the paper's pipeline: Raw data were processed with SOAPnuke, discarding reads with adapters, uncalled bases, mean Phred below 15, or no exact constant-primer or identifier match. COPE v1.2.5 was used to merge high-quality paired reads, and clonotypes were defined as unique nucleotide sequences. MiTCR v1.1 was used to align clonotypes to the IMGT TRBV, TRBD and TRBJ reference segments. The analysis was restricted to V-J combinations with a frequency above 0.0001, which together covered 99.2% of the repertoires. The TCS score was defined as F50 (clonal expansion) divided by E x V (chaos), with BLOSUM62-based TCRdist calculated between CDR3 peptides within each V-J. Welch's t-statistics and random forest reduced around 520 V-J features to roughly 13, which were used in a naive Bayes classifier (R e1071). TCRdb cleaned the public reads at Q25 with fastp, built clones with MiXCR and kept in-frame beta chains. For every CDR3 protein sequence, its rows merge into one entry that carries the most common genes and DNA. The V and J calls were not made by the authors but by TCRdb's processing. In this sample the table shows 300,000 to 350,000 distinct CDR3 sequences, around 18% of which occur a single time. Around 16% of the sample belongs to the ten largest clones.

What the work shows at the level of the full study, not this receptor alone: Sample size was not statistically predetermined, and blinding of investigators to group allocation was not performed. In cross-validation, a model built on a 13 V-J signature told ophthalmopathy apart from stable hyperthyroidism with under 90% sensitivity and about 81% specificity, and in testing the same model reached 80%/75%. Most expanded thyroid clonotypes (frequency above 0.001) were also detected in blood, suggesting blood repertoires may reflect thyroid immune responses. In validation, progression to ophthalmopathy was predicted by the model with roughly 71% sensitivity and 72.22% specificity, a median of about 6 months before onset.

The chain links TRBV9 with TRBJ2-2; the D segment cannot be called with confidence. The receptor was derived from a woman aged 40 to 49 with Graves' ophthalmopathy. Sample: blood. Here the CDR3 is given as CASSPSGVNTGELFF. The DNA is TGTGCCAGCAGCCCGAGTGGGGTGAACACCGGGGAGCTGTTTTTT. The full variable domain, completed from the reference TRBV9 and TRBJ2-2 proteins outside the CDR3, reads DSGVTQTPKHLITATGQRVTLRCSPRSGDLSVYWYQQSLDQGLQFLIQYYNGEERAKGNILERFSAQQFPDLHSELNLSSLELGDSALYFCASSPSGVNTGELFFGEGSRLTVL.